This T cell receptor beta chain originates from a study of vaccination and CD4 T cells after COVID-19. Sample treatment: approximately 9-day PBMC culture with coronavirus spike peptide pools or control peptides (ViraFEST assay). V trimming: 3 bases; J trimming: 3 bases; junction bases outside the gene matches: 5. The germline V gene encodes CDR1 MNHEY and CDR2 SMNVEV (reference sequence). The CDR3 loop spans 15 amino acids. With the Oncomine TCR Beta short-read assay, DNA from cultured CD4+ T cells was sequenced. One entry per CDR3 protein, called by TCRdb with MiXCR from the PCR reads. The sample lists 8,000 to 10,000 distinct CDR3 sequences; around 50% were seen once. This clonotype was found once. The antigen remains unidentified.

Source material: CD4+ T cells from blood, cultured in vitro. This chain connects TRBV27 to TRBJ2-4; TRBD1 aligns across 7 bases. The clonotype originates from a human donor who had recovered from COVID-19. The DNA of the CDR3 is TGTGCCAGCAGTTTTAGGGGGCTGGGCAAAAACATTCAGTACTTC. Translating gives CASSFRGLGKNIQYF.